The clone carrying this TCR beta chain was counted many times. The antigen remains unidentified. The data derive from a study of blood T cells in healthy people across ages. General observations from the study: Nothing was known about donor CMV status, and this possibly confounded expanded clonotype changes. TCR beta diversity correlated strongly with naive T cell percentage. Observed TCR beta diversity per million T cells went down as age went up. This fall followed a roughly linear course with age.

The authors ran a second PCR of about 6 to 11 cycles using a sample-barcoded 5' primer and a J-beta primer mix. A minimum of 2.5 million CDR3-containing paired-end reads was obtained for each sample. Via MiXCR, TCRdb re-called the 5' RACE reads, giving one row per CDR3 protein. The sample contains approximately 1.5 million distinct CDR3 sequences, roughly 30% of which appear only once. The CDR3 consists of 16 residues. The germline V gene encodes CDR1 ENHRY and CDR2 SYGVKD. The V segment lost 8 bases and the J segment 2 bases; nucleotides outside the gene matches: 6. The sequenced sample was blood. The V and J genes are TRBV10-3 and TRBJ2-1, with TRBD2 matching 13 bases. This TCR was sampled from a woman in her thirties in good health. The CDR3 sequence is CAIGGLAGRAYNEQFF. The CDR3 DNA sequence: TGTGCCATCGGGGGACTAGCGGGAAGAGCCTACAATGAGCAGTTCTTC.